One TCR beta chain is described in this entry. Its antigen is still unknown. Base qualities are missing; no much larger clone stands one base away. The data belong to a study of cytomegalovirus exposure and HLA in healthy donors (dated by TCRdb to 2016 to 2017). Turning to the overall study: An earlier analysis of roughly 500 of the donors reported more than 250 Gb of sequence data and 100 million to 140 million unique TCR beta sequences from 150 million to 200 million T cells. About 300 gigabases of sequencing data and roughly 80 million unique TCR sequences made up an early release that covered under 750 HLA-typed donors. Of the 398 genotyped donors, approximately 82% fell in the genetic ancestry cluster associated with self-reported Caucasian donors. The study was designed to test whether signatures of past pathogen exposure could be identified by cataloging public T cell receptors. Using immunosequencing, the study profiled T cell repertoires from about 620 subjects and related those repertoires to cytomegalovirus serostatus. Besides the first cohort of some 670 subjects, a separate validation cohort made up of around 120 different subjects was used. High-throughput TCR immunosequencing, statistical association of individual TCRs with disease status, and machine learning were combined to predict cytomegalovirus infection status. To study patterns of TCR occurrence, a later analysis re-analyzed previously published TCR beta repertoires from around 700 donors and added high-resolution HLA genotyping. In the later analysis, no new phenotypic data were used to find candidate immune exposures; instead, reliance was placed on TCR beta sequences and their occurrence across donors. In an earlier analysis of roughly 540 of the donors, high-throughput TCR beta sequencing was used to judge whether each TCR beta V gene segment behaved as functional or pseudogenic. Donor age, sex, ethnicity and CMV serostatus were compiled together with the repertoire data. In a later genetic analysis, genome-wide SNP genotypes for about three fifths of the roughly 670 donors were used, and that subset was treated as a discovery cohort. Every repertoire in the discovery cohort had been generated on one and the same sequencing platform. HLA typing covered class I and class II loci at four-digit resolution. The number of donors typed differed by locus, with about 629-640 for A, B, C, DRB1 and DQB1, about 500 for DQA1, 600 to 610 for DPA1, and 450 to 480 for DPB1. A handful of DR-DQ haplotypes were handled as single units for association and clustering because linkage in the cohort was strong. Among under 450 genotyped donors of the cohort, an average of roughly 240,000 unique TCR beta nucleotide sequences were sequenced per donor, roughly 18% of them non-productive.

From the cysteine through the phenylalanine, the CDR3 covers 13 amino acids. Only the CDR3 portion is preserved as DNA: 39 bases, with reading frame beginning at the first base. Relative to germline, V is 1 base shorter and J is 3 bases shorter, with 4 bases between their ends. Via the germline V gene, CDR1 is SGHRS and CDR2 YFSETQ. Libraries were made using the immunoSEQ multiplex PCR assay. A mixture of 60 forward primers for TCR Vbeta segments and 13 reverse primers for TCR Jbeta segments was used in the multiplex PCR. A multiplex PCR assay on genomic DNA amplified the CDR3 region of rearranged TCR beta genes. The Illumina HiSeq System was used to sequence the amplified TCR beta libraries as 87-base-pair reads. The original methods were these. A later analysis tallied 75 million to 95 million unique TCR beta chains across the 666 repertoires, and approximately 12 million of those chains were shared by two or more donors. A nearest-neighbor algorithm error-corrected the raw reads and collapsed the reads into unique sequences, merging closely related sequences to remove PCR and sequencing errors. Alignment of CDR3 sequences to IMGT reference sequences was used to assign V, D and J gene segments. For a sequence to be retained, at least a six-nucleotide match to both a V gene segment and a J gene segment was required. Rearrangements were classified as productive when the CDR3 lacked stop codons and remained in frame with V and J, and all other rearrangements were classified as non-productive. CDR3 was defined by IMGT convention, running from the second conserved V-encoded cysteine to the conserved J-encoded phenylalanine. The earlier analysis of about 560 of the donors excluded any sequence lacking an unambiguous match to a single V gene segment. An earlier analysis of around 600 of the donors classified V segments as functional when productive rearrangements were above 56.7% and as segregating when the standard deviation between donors was above 5%. A statistical classification framework was built for diagnosing cytomegalovirus status from the catalog of TCR beta chain sequences. A later analysis assigned V and J genes by comparing TCR nucleotide sequences with IMGT/GENE-DB human TR gene sequences. A later analysis assigned CDR3 sequences and most-parsimonious VDJ recombination scenarios with the TCRdist pipeline. In a later analysis, each TCR beta chain was defined by its CDR3 amino acid sequence together with its V-gene family, and reads lacking a unique V-gene family were excluded. A later analysis removed 600 or so highly shared, low-generation-probability nucleotide sequences to deal with suspected cross-contamination and a sequencing artifact. For each public chain, a later analysis derived a clonal expansion index from normalized ranks of inferred template counts within each repertoire. In a later analysis, generation probabilities were computed with a VDJ recombination model fitted to out-of-frame rearrangements, and the resulting probabilities were checked against IGoR. In a later analysis, hypergeometric tests were used to score TCR-TCR, TCR-HLA and TCR-CMV co-occurrence, with a repertoire-size bias correction applied to TCR pairs. A later analysis estimated false discovery rates by permuting HLA or CMV assignments 20 times. A later analysis grouped co-occurring TCRs with DBSCAN, adding TCRdist sequence similarity when clustering within HLA-allele-positive subsets. Co-occurrence clustering excluded repertoires with fewer than 30,000 or more than 120,000 public chains, plus five with anomalous nucleotide sharing. In TCRdb, the immuneACCESS table is reduced to in-frame sequences with V and J assigned. These tables do not hold every clone; where another copy was compared, an unresolved V gene accounts for under half, and the others remain unexplained. That table is the source of V, J and clone size, and D and trimming were worked out from the DNA. The sample table records approximately 110,000 clones; just under 70% of these occur just once. Jointly, the top ten make up about 5.5% of the sample.

In total, 500 to 700 healthy bone marrow donors made up the cohort. Cohort members were all nominally healthy when sampled, although unrecorded immune exposures were likely present. The donor was CMV seropositive and belonged to the group of some 290 seropositive cohort members. Each donor provided a peripheral blood sample, and peripheral blood mononuclear cells were used for TCR beta sequencing. The Qiagen DNeasy Blood Extraction Kit was used to extract genomic DNA from the blood cell samples. On the study overall, not on this receptor specifically: Broadly in line with IMGT annotations, most TCR beta V segments showed up in productive rearrangements about 87% or about 30% of the time in an earlier analysis of several hundred of the donors. Some IMGT-functional V segments, including TRBV6-2 and TRBV6-3, could not be told apart with the 87-base-pair reads, so those segments were excluded. According to a later analysis, parvovirus B19, influenza, CMV and Epstein-Barr virus appeared linked to several top co-occurrence clusters. V-gene and J-gene trimming of TCR beta chains was associated with a missense DCLRE1C variant in a later genetic analysis, and the association was replicated in an independent cohort. A further reported finding was that TCR beta sequences accurately predicted the HLA-A and HLA-B alleles for most subjects in the first cohort. The study gave a list of under 200 TCR beta chains associated with cytomegalovirus. Most TCR sequences were seen in very few donors, while some public TCRs were found in many individuals. Correlated functional status among segregating V segments might be attributable to linkage disequilibrium, but an unknown experimental factor could not be ruled out. CMV serostatus was the only immune exposure information available for the cohort. It was suggested by the authors that the approach could potentially be generalized to other disease states and immunological phenotypes. In a later genetic analysis, fewer N-insertions in productive TCRs were reported among donors in an Asian-associated ancestry cluster than the roughly 700-donor mean. Because HLA typing was unavailable for some donors at each locus, only the typed subset was used in association tests. The classifier was reported to diagnose cytomegalovirus status with high specificity and sensitivity in both the original and validation cohorts. Most CMV-associated TCR beta chains appeared to be HLA-restricted in a later analysis, and the HLA associations seemed to be driven largely by CMV exposure. In a later analysis, HLA-associated TCR beta chains showed more clonal expansion and lower generation probabilities than non-associated chains that were equally common. In this cohort, only TCR beta chains were sequenced, and detectable features were limited by the absence of alpha or paired-chain data. Specific HLA alleles were associated with 18,000 or so TCR beta sequences at a false discovery rate of 0.05 in a later analysis. The earlier analysis of approximately 540 of the donors excluded 15 to 20 rarely observed V segments, including chromosome 9 orphons, because counts were too low. In a later analysis, the rate of TCR association differed among HLA loci, with DRB1 alleles having the most associated TCRs and HLA-C alleles having the fewest. A group of highly shared sequence variants was considered likely to be a technical artifact of the sequencing pipeline. A few of the identified cytomegalovirus-associated TCR beta chains were confirmed in vitro to be specific for cytomegalovirus antigens. When HLA alleles, especially DR and DQ, strongly co-occurred, attributing TCR associations to individual alleles was difficult. Presence/absence analyses assumed roughly uniform sequencing depth across donors, an assumption that may not hold.

This clonotype originated in a woman between 70 and 85 years old in good health and CMV-seropositive. Input material: PBMCs. The chain uses TRBV5-1 and TRBJ2-2; the D segment cannot be called with confidence. The sequenced DNA: TGCGCCAGCAGCTTGTTCGACACCGGGGAGCTGTTTTTT. This is translated as CASSLFDTGELFF.